The T cell receptor beta chain described here comes from a study of blood T cell repertoires in COVID-19. Across the study: The United States, Italy and Spain supplied acute and convalescent COVID-19 samples.

V lost 4 bases to trimming and J lost 12 bases; unmatched junction nucleotides: 18. From germline, CDR1 is MNHEY and CDR2 SMNVEV (reference sequence). The CDR3 totals 17 residues. Methods used by the authors: Amplifying reference gene primers gave estimates of nucleated cell counts. Sequenced by immunoSEQ multiplex PCR; TCRdb stores in-frame clones only, minus some. V, J and clone size were drawn from that table, and D and trimming were deduced from the DNA. Here the sample spans tens of thousands of clones, 80% to 90% being singletons. This clonotype originated in a human donor in a cohort sampled during active COVID-19. Sequencing was done on a sample of peripheral blood. The chain joins TRBV27 to TRBJ2-1; 10 positions match TRBD2. The CDR3 region is CASSSTPQGTSGTGQFF. The CDR3 coding sequence is TGTGCCAGCAGTTCAACGCCCCAGGGCACTAGCGGGACAGGGCAGTTCTTC.